Listed below are T cell receptor beta chains from one sample, sequenced in a study of shared clonotypes between healthy human individuals. Sequencing used immunoSEQ multiplex PCR; TCRdb keeps in-frame clones, though not all of them. The table lists 950,000 to 1,200,000 clones, 70% to 85% of them singletons. Material for sequencing was memory CD4+ T cells from PBMCs. These receptors all stem from a man aged 18 to 35 in good health. Some clones in this sample may be carry-over from other donors' samples. Both conserved end residues are part of each CDR3. The D gene is left open where the match is weak. Size is omitted from some rows. Given values are once, few, many or a class for expanded clones.

TRBV30	TRBJ2-4	-	-	CAWSAKDSKGKNIQYF	TGTGCCTGGTCAGCCAAGGACTCCAAGGGGAAAAACATTCAGTACTTC
TRBV7-9	TRBJ1-1	-	-	CASTKDQGPAFF	TGTGCCAGCACCAAAGATCAGGGGCCCGCTTTCTTT
TRBV28	TRBJ2-7	TRBD2	-	CASSRTSGGSYEQYF	TGTGCCAGCAGTCGAACTAGCGGGGGGTCCTACGAGCAGTACTTC
TRBV2	TRBJ2-3	TRBD2	-	CASGRGGTDTQYF	TGTGCCAGCGGGAGGGGAGGCACAGATACGCAGTATTTT
TRBV4-3	TRBJ2-7	-	-	CASSQEANWGEQYF	TGCGCCAGCAGCCAAGAGGCCAACTGGGGTGAGCAGTACTTC
TRBV7-8	TRBJ2-7	TRBD2	-	CASSLEASGSYEQYF	TGTGCCAGCAGCTTAGAGGCTAGCGGGTCCTACGAGCAGTACTTC
TRBV19	TRBJ1-5	-	-	CASSGTGNQPQHF	TGTGCCAGTAGTGGGACGGGCAATCAGCCCCAGCATTTT
TRBV25-1	TRBJ1-2	-	-	CASSEWGGYTF	TGTGCCAGCAGTGAATGGGGCGGCTACACCTTC
TRBV11-3	TRBJ2-7	TRBD1	-	CASSFGTGAGEQYF	TGTGCCAGCAGCTTCGGGACAGGGGCAGGAGAGCAGTACTTC
TRBV5-1	TRBJ2-5	TRBD2	once	CASSTGSGGPAGTQYF	TGCGCCAGCAGCACCGGGTCGGGAGGGCCCGCTGGGACCCAGTACTTC
TRBV30	TRBJ1-5	-	-	CAWSGGVSQPQHF	TGTGCCTGGAGTGGAGGGGTCAGTCAGCCCCAGCATTTT
TRBV14	TRBJ2-1	TRBD1	-	CASSRARGLRNSEQFF	TGTGCCAGTTCCAGGGCCAGGGGGCTACGCAATAGTGAGCAGTTCTTC
TRBV11-2	TRBJ1-2	-	-	CASSSPGLRAGYGYTF	TGTGCCAGCAGCTCCCCGGGACTCCGGGCAGGCTATGGCTACACCTTC
TRBV15	TRBJ2-7	TRBD1	-	CATSTGTGAYEQYF	TGTGCCACCAGCACCGGGACAGGGGCCTACGAGCAGTACTTC
TRBV5-4	TRBJ2-4	TRBD1	-	CASSPGQGGKAKNIQYF	TGTGCCAGTTCCCCGGGACAGGGGGGAAAAGCCAAAAACATTCAGTACTTC
TRBV28	TRBJ1-2	-	-	CASSRQDGYTF	TGTGCCAGCAGTAGACAGGATGGCTACACCTTC
TRBV18	TRBJ1-1	-	few	CASSSKDSLNTEAFF	TGTGCCAGCTCGAGCAAAGACAGTTTGAACACTGAAGCTTTCTTT
TRBV14	TRBJ2-6	-	-	CASSQDHKARRKDGANVLTF	TGTGCCAGCAGCCAAGATCATAAGGCACGGAGGAAGGATGGGGCCAACGTCCTGACTTTC
TRBV2	TRBJ2-5	-	-	CASSVRGNQETQYF	TGTGCCAGCAGTGTAAGAGGGAACCAAGAGACCCAGTACTTC
TRBV5-1	TRBJ1-2	-	-	CASSLDSHANYGYTF	TGCGCCAGCAGCCTGGACAGTCACGCTAACTATGGCTACACCTTC
TRBV25-1	TRBJ1-1	-	-	CASSPRGTEAFF	TGTGCCAGCAGTCCCCGGGGGACTGAAGCTTTCTTT
TRBV6-4	TRBJ1-5	-	-	CASRSKDSNQPQHF	TGTGCCAGCAGGAGCAAGGATAGCAATCAGCCCCAGCATTTT
TRBV7-2	TRBJ1-2	-	-	CASSLFGQGAYYGYTF	TGTGCCAGCAGCTTATTTGGGCAGGGAGCCTACTATGGCTACACCTTC
TRBV21-1	TRBJ1-1	-	many	CASIFDRGQVMNTEAFF	TGTGCCAGCATCTTCGACAGGGGGCAGGTTATGAACACTGAAGCTTTCTTT
TRBV7-6	TRBJ1-1	-	-	CASSSDIGVAFF	TGTGCCAGCAGCTCAGATATAGGGGTAGCTTTCTTT
TRBV5-8	TRBJ1-5	-	-	CASSTTGLGKQPQHF	TGTGCCAGCAGTACAACAGGGTTAGGGAAGCAGCCCCAGCATTTT
TRBV7-3	TRBJ2-2	TRBD1	-	CASSSPTGDGELFF	TGTGCCAGCAGCTCCCCAACAGGGGACGGGGAGCTGTTTTTT
TRBV15	TRBJ2-3	-	-	CATSALADSRTDTQYF	TGTGCCACCAGCGCCCTAGCGGACAGTCGCACAGATACGCAGTATTTT
TRBV9	TRBJ2-5	-	-	CASSDSGAGEETQYF	TGTGCCAGCAGCGATTCGGGGGCGGGAGAAGAGACCCAGTACTTC
TRBV4-2	TRBJ2-7	-	-	CASSQADWGMDSLAYEQYF	TGTGCCAGCAGCCAAGCAGATTGGGGTATGGACAGTCTAGCTTACGAGCAGTACTTC
TRBV5-1	TRBJ2-3	TRBD2	-	CASSPPSGGVIDTQYF	TGCGCCAGCAGCCCTCCTAGCGGGGGGGTCATCGATACGCAGTATTTT
TRBV27	TRBJ2-7	-	-	CASSESDGVRQYF	TGTGCCAGCAGTGAGAGTGATGGGGTCAGGCAGTACTTC
TRBV18	TRBJ1-2	TRBD1	-	CASSLPTGAYGYTF	TGTGCCAGCTCACTGCCGACAGGGGCCTATGGCTACACCTTC
TRBV27	TRBJ2-7	-	-	CASSPTQTYEQYF	TGTGCCAGCAGTCCCACGCAGACCTACGAGCAGTACTTC
TRBV2	TRBJ1-4	-	once	CASSGGTNEKLFF	TGTGCCAGCAGTGGGGGAACTAATGAAAAACTGTTTTTT
TRBV6-1	TRBJ1-4	-	-	CASSEFRPSTNEKLFF	TGTGCCAGCAGTGAGTTTAGGCCTTCAACTAATGAAAAACTGTTTTTT
TRBV5-1	TRBJ2-7	TRBD1	-	CASSGGRTGAYEQYF	TGCGCCAGCAGCGGGGGTAGGACAGGGGCCTACGAGCAGTACTTC
TRBV21-1	TRBJ2-3	-	once	CASSKTPRVYGRGTDTQYF	TGTGCCAGCAGCAAAACCCCCAGGGTATACGGGAGGGGCACAGATACGCAGTATTTT
TRBV6-5	TRBJ1-2	-	-	CASRYRGAEGYGYTF	TGTGCCAGCAGATATCGGGGGGCGGAAGGCTATGGCTACACCTTC
TRBV19	TRBJ1-4	-	-	CATRREAANEKLFF	TGTGCCACCAGGAGGGAGGCGGCTAATGAAAAACTGTTTTTT
TRBV18	TRBJ2-3	TRBD2	-	CASSASVAGVADTQYF	TGTGCCAGCTCGGCGTCGGTAGCGGGAGTTGCAGATACGCAGTATTTT
TRBV6-5	TRBJ2-3	-	-	CAVRTSPSTDTQYF	TGTGCCGTACGGACCAGCCCGTCAACAGATACGCAGTATTTT
TRBV5-1	TRBJ2-1	-	-	CASSLAPQFNEQFF	TGCGCCAGCAGCTTGGCTCCCCAGTTCAATGAGCAGTTCTTC
TRBV28	TRBJ2-5	-	-	CASSPPPPQETQYF	TGTGCCAGCAGTCCCCCGCCGCCCCAAGAGACCCAGTACTTC
TRBV6-1	TRBJ1-1	-	-	CASIKGGDGRTEAFF	TGTGCCAGCATTAAGGGGGGGGACGGGAGGACTGAAGCTTTCTTT
TRBV19	TRBJ2-6	TRBD1	-	CASRDRGYQGGANVLTF	TGTGCCAGTCGGGACAGGGGGTATCAGGGTGGGGCCAACGTCCTGACTTTC
TRBV5-1	TRBJ2-7	TRBD2	-	CASSVIAGAYEQYF	TGCGCCAGCAGCGTCATAGCGGGAGCCTACGAGCAGTACTTC
TRBV28	TRBJ1-2	-	-	CASSLGPVYGYTF	TGTGCCAGCAGCCTAGGGCCAGTTTATGGCTACACCTTC
TRBV19	TRBJ1-3	-	-	CASRLSSSGASGNTIYF	TGTGCCAGTAGGCTTTCCTCCTCAGGGGCATCTGGAAACACCATATATTTT
TRBV6-6	TRBJ2-7	-	-	CASSYLRGPYEQYF	TGTGCCAGCAGTTACCTGCGGGGGCCCTACGAGCAGTACTTC
TRBV6-1	TRBJ2-7	TRBD2	-	CASSEAEAGGPQYF	TGTGCCAGCAGTGAAGCGGAGGCGGGAGGGCCACAGTACTTC